The 26 T cell receptor beta chains in this list originate from one sample, sequenced in a study of shared clonotypes between healthy human individuals. CD45RO-negative, CCR7-selected cells formed the naive CD8 fraction, which excluded terminally differentiated effector memory CD45RA+ cells. Profiled with immunoSEQ multiplex PCR; TCRdb holds only in-frame clones, not every one. The table lists over 2 million clones, about 95% of them singletons. Sequencing was carried out using naive CD8+ T cells sorted from blood. Source of these receptors: a man between 18 and 29 years old in good health.

This clone occurred once. The chain carries TRBV5-6 and TRBJ2-6; 9 bases are a match to TRBD1. The CDR3 runs 14 residues. The J segment lost 13 bases and the V segment lost 4 bases, leaving 9 bases of the junction unmatched. Germline values: CDR1 SGHDT, CDR2 YYEEEE. The CDR3 DNA reads as TGTGCCAGCAGCCCCCGGGACAGGGAGTGGGTCCTGACTTTC. The encoded protein is CASSPRDREWVLTF.

V and J are TRBV4-1 and TRBJ2-7; D is unclear. There are 14 residues in the CDR3. V lost 1 base and J 7 bases, leaving 14 bases between the germline ends. Germline assignment: CDR1 MGHRA and CDR2 YSYEKL. The CDR3 loop reads CASSQVSYPEEQYF. The CDR3 DNA sequence: TGCGCCAGCAGCCAAGTGAGTTACCCGGAGGAGCAGTACTTC.

On this clone: The sample carries other DNA sequences with the same CDR3. V and J are TRBV6-5 and TRBJ1-2; a weak D match, TRBD1 (6 bases). Germline CDR1 MNHEY, CDR2 SVGAGI. The CDR3 totals 13 residues. The V gene lost 0 bases and the J gene lost 8 bases, with 10 bases spanning the gap. CDR3 DNA: TGTGCCAGCAGTTACTCGACAGGAAACGGCTACACCTTC. This translates into CASSYSTGNGYTF.

This clone is a singleton in its sample. The rearrangement joins TRBV7-2 to TRBJ2-7; the D gene is possibly TRBD1 (5 bases). This CDR3 has 15 amino acids. CDR1 SGHTA and CDR2 FQGNSA come from the germline V gene. Deletions cut 3 bases from V and 1 base from J, with 13 bases between. The CDR3 region is CASSFSSRASYEQYF. As DNA, the CDR3 is TGTGCCAGCAGCTTTTCCAGCAGGGCTTCCTACGAGCAGTACTTC. The complete variable domain, with remaining parts taken from reference TRBV7-2 and TRBJ2-7, reads GAGVSQSPSNKVTEKGKDVELRCDPISGHTALYWYRQSLGQGLEFLIYFQGNSAPDKSGLPSDRFSAERTGGSVSTLTIQRTQQEDSAVYLCASSFSSRASYEQYFGPGTRLTVT.

The V gene is TRBV6-6, the J gene TRBJ2-1, with 7 bases matching TRBD2. CDR1 is MNHNY and CDR2 is SVGAGI in the germline V gene (reference sequence). This CDR3 comprises 16 residues. Trimming removed 0 bases from V and 2 bases from J; junction bases left unmatched: 4. This CDR3 is CASSYSGGSPYNEQFF. CDR3 in DNA: TGTGCCAGCAGTTACTCGGGGGGGAGCCCCTACAATGAGCAGTTCTTC.

The chain is built from TRBV28 and TRBJ2-7; tentative D call: TRBD2 (5 bases). Trimming left V 6 bases short and J 6 bases short, with 12 bases between. The CDR3 covers 12 residues. CDR1 and CDR2 (germline): MDHEN, SYDVKM. CDR3 sequence: CASRSGWVEQYF. In DNA form, the CDR3 reads TGTGCCAGCAGGTCGGGGTGGGTCGAGCAGTACTTC.

In the case of this clone: Within the sample, other DNA sequences also encode this same CDR3. The chain employs TRBV11-2 and TRBJ1-1; TRBD1 might be the D (5 bases). CDR1 is SGHAT and CDR2 is FQNNGV in the germline V gene. The CDR3 extends over 15 amino acids. Trimming removed 0 bases at V and 0 bases at J, with 8 bases between. The chain's CDR3 is CASSLEPGLNTEAFF. In DNA, the CDR3 is TGTGCCAGCAGCTTAGAGCCAGGGTTGAACACTGAAGCTTTCTTT.

The rearrangement joins TRBV11-2 to TRBJ1-1, with no clear D. CDR1 is SGHAT and CDR2 is FQNNGV in the germline V gene. The CDR3 is made up of 11 amino acids. V lost 3 bases to trimming and J lost 3 bases, with 2 bases between them. The CDR3: CASSFDTEAFF. CDR3 bases: TGTGCCAGCAGCTTCGACACTGAAGCTTTCTTT.

The gene calls are TRBV7-3 and TRBJ1-1; D not certain. There are 16 residues in the CDR3. Germline CDR1 SGHTA, CDR2 FQGTGA. V dropped 2 bases and J dropped 1 base, with 14 bases sitting between them. In nucleotides, the CDR3 is TGTGCCAGCAGCTTAGGGTTTGTTGTCCCGAACACTGAAGCTTTCTTT. This gives the protein CASSLGFVVPNTEAFF.

The chain couples TRBV4-3 to TRBJ2-7, with TRBD2 as a possible D gene (6 bases). CDR1 and CDR2 from the germline V gene are LGHNA and YSLEER. V lost 3 bases to trimming and J lost 6 bases, with 21 bases between them. There are 16 residues in the CDR3. Here the CDR3 reads CASSQGGGTLGGEQYF. CDR3 bases: TGCGCCAGCAGCCAGGGGGGAGGCACCCTTGGTGGCGAGCAGTACTTC.

The chain combines TRBV2 with TRBJ1-4; a possible D gene is TRBD1 (5 bases). Trimming removed 8 bases at V and 5 bases at J, with 12 bases between. Looked up from germline, CDR1 is SNHLY and CDR2 is FYNNEI. The length of the CDR3 is 13 residues. The CDR3 reads CASSGTDNEKLFF. The CDR3 DNA sequence: TGTGCCAGCTCGGGGACGGACAATGAAAAACTGTTTTTT.

This clone showed up just once. V gene TRBV5-6 combines with J gene TRBJ2-1; D gene uncertain. CDR3 length: 15 amino acids. Germline CDR1 reads SGHDT; CDR2 reads YYEEEE. V shed 1 base and J shed 0 bases, with 8 bases lying between them. CDR3 nucleotides: TGTGCCAGCAGCTTGCTGCAGAGCTCCTACAATGAGCAGTTCTTC. Its protein product is CASSLLQSSYNEQFF. The whole variable domain, remainder taken from reference TRBV5-6 and TRBJ2-1, is DAGVTQSPTHLIKTRGQQVTLRCSPKSGHDTVSWYQQALGQGPQFIFQYYEEEERQRGNFPDRFSGHQFPNYSSELNVNALLLGDSALYLCASSLLQSSYNEQFFGPGTRLTVL.

The V gene is TRBV19, the J gene TRBJ1-1; D is undetermined. Germline assignment: CDR1 LNHDA and CDR2 SQIVND (reference sequence). Trimming pared 3 bases from V and 0 bases from J, leaving 11 bases between. This CDR3 has 15 residues. DNA for the CDR3: TGTGCCAGTAGTATCACCGCACTCTTGAACACTGAAGCTTTCTTT. It encodes CASSITALLNTEAFF. The variable domain in full, with the rest retrieved from reference TRBV19 and TRBJ1-1, is DGGITQSPKYLFRKEGQNVTLSCEQNLNHDAMYWYRQDPGQGLRLIYYSQIVNDFQKGDIAEGYSVSREKKESFPLTVTSAQKNPTAFYLCASSITALLNTEAFFGQGTRLTVV.

J is TRBJ1-1 and V is TRBV2; D is uncertain. Trimming stripped 0 bases from V and 5 bases from J, with 7 bases between. From germline, CDR1 is SNHLY and CDR2 FYNNEI. The CDR3 contains 13 residues. This CDR3 reads CASSEAWKTEAFF. In DNA, the CDR3 is TGTGCCAGCAGTGAAGCCTGGAAGACTGAAGCTTTCTTT.

The chain couples TRBV7-8 to TRBJ2-1, with 12 bases that match TRBD2. The CDR3 sequence is 14 residues long. Germline CDR1 SGHVS, CDR2 FQNEAQ. The trim removed 5 bases at V and 5 bases at J, leaving 1 base unmatched. Written as DNA, the CDR3 is TGTGCCAGCAGCCGACTAGCGGGGGACAATGAGCAGTTCTTC. It specifies CASSRLAGDNEQFF.

This clone appeared once. The V call is TRBV5-8, the J call TRBJ2-3; D might be TRBD1 or TRBD2, each matching 5 bases. This CDR3 has 12 amino acids. Trimming removed 4 bases from V and 9 bases from J, with 12 bases in between. Germline CDR1 SGHTS, CDR2 YDEGEE. CDR3 nucleotide sequence: TGTGCCAGCAGCAGGGACGAGATAACGCAGTATTTT. Translation: CASSRDEITQYF.

V is TRBV7-2 and J is TRBJ2-1; D is unclear. The V end lost 0 bases, the J end lost 6 bases, and 6 bases lay between the germline ends. In germline, CDR1 is SGHTA, CDR2 FQGNSA. This CDR3 has 13 amino acids. CDR3 nucleotides: TGTGCCAGCAGCTTAGCAGGGATCAATGAGCAGTTCTTC. Translated, it gives CASSLAGINEQFF.

The V gene is TRBV19, the J gene TRBJ1-2; no definite D call. The V gene's germline CDR1 is LNHDA and CDR2 SQIVND (reference sequence). The germline V and J ends were trimmed by 9 bases and 6 bases, with 26 bases remaining between them. There are 16 residues in the CDR3. The CDR3 sequence: CASGIPGHTLGDGYTF. The CDR3 coding sequence is TGTGCCAGCGGAATTCCGGGCCATACATTGGGCGATGGCTACACCTTC.

This chain connects TRBV30 to TRBJ2-7, with 7 positions matching TRBD1. The J segment lost 6 bases and the V segment lost 0 bases, leaving 11 bases of the junction unmatched. Germline CDR1 is GTSNPN and CDR2 is SVGIG (reference sequence). CDR3 size: 15 residues. The CDR3 nucleotides are TGTGCCTGGAGTGTAGCGGTCGGGGACAGAGGCGAGCAGTACTTC. It is translated as CAWSVAVGDRGEQYF.

V usage is TRBV7-8 and J usage is TRBJ2-5, with D perhaps TRBD1 (6 bases). Trimming took 5 bases from V and 5 from J, leaving 12 bases between them. The CDR3 loop spans 13 amino acids. Germline V gene lookup returns CDR1 SGHVS and CDR2 FQNEAQ. The CDR3 reads CASSRQEIETQYF. The CDR3, as DNA: TGTGCCAGCAGCAGACAGGAAATTGAGACCCAGTACTTC. Together with reference TRBV7-8 and TRBJ2-5, the CDR3 gives the full variable domain: GAGVSQSPRYKVAKRGQDVALRCDPISGHVSLFWYQQALGQGPEFLTYFQNEAQLDKSGLPSDRFFAERPEGSVSTLKIQRTQQEDSAVYLCASSRQEIETQYFGPGTRLLVL.

This chain uses TRBV7-9 with TRBJ2-3; 10 nucleotides align to TRBD2. Germline V CDR1 and CDR2: SEHNR, FQNEAQ (reference sequence). There are 17 residues in the CDR3. The V gene end was trimmed by 5 bases and the J gene end by 1 base; junction bases not matched to a gene: 9. The CDR3 reads CASSAFSGGVGTDTQYF. The CDR3 DNA follows: TGTGCCAGCAGCGCCTTCAGCGGGGGGGTGGGCACAGATACGCAGTATTTT.

The DNA for the CDR3 is TGTGCCAGCAGTTCCCGGGACACCGTTGTGGGAGCGGTCACCGGGGAGCTGTTTTTT. Encoded protein: CASSSRDTVVGAVTGELFF. The J gene is TRBJ2-2, the V gene TRBV27, with D possibly matching TRBD1 (6 bases). This CDR3 contains 19 residues. The V end lost 4 bases, the J end lost 4 bases, and 25 bases lay between the germline ends. Germline values: CDR1 MNHEY, CDR2 SMNVEV (reference sequence).

This sequence joins TRBV19 and TRBJ2-3; the D is unclear. CDR1 and CDR2 (germline): LNHDA, SQIVND (reference sequence). CDR3 length: 13 residues. Trimming shortened V by 2 bases and J by 3 bases, and 6 bases separated the two germline ends. CDR3 amino acids: CASSIMRTDTQYF. The CDR3 bases are TGTGCCAGTAGTATAATGCGGACAGATACGCAGTATTTT. The full variable domain, in which reference TRBV19 and TRBJ2-3 provide the parts outside the CDR3, is DGGITQSPKYLFRKEGQNVTLSCEQNLNHDAMYWYRQDPGQGLRLIYYSQIVNDFQKGDIAEGYSVSREKKESFPLTVTSAQKNPTAFYLCASSIMRTDTQYFGPGTRLTVL.

To note about this clone: This specimen includes other DNA sequences encoding the same CDR3. The rearrangement uses TRBV27 and TRBJ1-2; D remains unclear. Trimming removed 3 bases at V and 4 bases at J, with 6 bases between. Germline lookup yields CDR1 MNHEY and CDR2 SMNVEV (reference sequence). There are 12 residues in the CDR3. The CDR3 reads CASSFNGYGYTF. The CDR3 bases are TGTGCCAGCAGTTTTAACGGCTATGGCTACACCTTC.

Concerning this clone itself: Other DNA sequences in this sample translate to the same CDR3. The rearrangement joins TRBV4-1 to TRBJ1-5; D might be TRBD1 (5 bases). Trimming cost V 3 bases and J 4 bases, with 7 bases left between them. Germline CDR1 is MGHRA and CDR2 is YSYEKL. This CDR3 is 13 amino acids long. The CDR3 protein is CASSQGPNQPQHF. CDR3 nucleotides: TGCGCCAGCAGCCAGGGACCGAATCAGCCCCAGCATTTT.

V is TRBV4-2 and J is TRBJ2-5; D not resolved. This CDR3 has 13 amino acids. The germline V and J ends were trimmed by 1 base and 5 bases, with 8 bases remaining between them. Per the germline V gene, CDR1 is LGHNA and CDR2 is YNFKEQ. CDR3 coding DNA: TGTGCCAGCAGCCAAGTAGGTGGGGAGACCCAGTACTTC. Its protein product is CASSQVGGETQYF.